The 2 T cell receptor beta chains below all came from one sample that was sequenced in a study of CD4+ T cells in melanoma. Sequencing was performed with immunoSEQ multiplex PCR; in TCRdb, only in-frame clones are kept and a portion is missing. The sample has about 55,000 clones; nearly 70% are singletons. The sample comprised tumor tissue. The origin of the receptors is a human donor with melanoma.

This chain joins TRBV11-2 and TRBJ2-1, with 12 bases that match TRBD2. V trimming: 2 bases; J trimming: 6 bases; junction bases outside the gene matches: 8. The germline V gene has CDR1 SGHAT and CDR2 FQNNGV. There are 17 residues in the CDR3. The CDR3: CASSLITLAGGSNEQFF. In DNA, the CDR3 is TGTGCCAGCAGCTTAATTACCCTAGCGGGGGGGTCCAATGAGCAGTTCTTC.

As to this clone: This sample includes further DNA sequences coding for the same CDR3. CDR3 amino acids: CASRRGDYGYTF. The DNA for the CDR3 is TGTGCCAGTAGACGGGGGGACTATGGCTACACCTTC. The V gene is TRBV19, the J gene TRBJ1-2; D is perhaps TRBD1 (5 bases). V lost 6 bases to trimming and J lost 3 bases, with 8 bases between them. The CDR3 is 12 residues long. Germline CDR1 LNHDA, CDR2 SQIVND (reference sequence).